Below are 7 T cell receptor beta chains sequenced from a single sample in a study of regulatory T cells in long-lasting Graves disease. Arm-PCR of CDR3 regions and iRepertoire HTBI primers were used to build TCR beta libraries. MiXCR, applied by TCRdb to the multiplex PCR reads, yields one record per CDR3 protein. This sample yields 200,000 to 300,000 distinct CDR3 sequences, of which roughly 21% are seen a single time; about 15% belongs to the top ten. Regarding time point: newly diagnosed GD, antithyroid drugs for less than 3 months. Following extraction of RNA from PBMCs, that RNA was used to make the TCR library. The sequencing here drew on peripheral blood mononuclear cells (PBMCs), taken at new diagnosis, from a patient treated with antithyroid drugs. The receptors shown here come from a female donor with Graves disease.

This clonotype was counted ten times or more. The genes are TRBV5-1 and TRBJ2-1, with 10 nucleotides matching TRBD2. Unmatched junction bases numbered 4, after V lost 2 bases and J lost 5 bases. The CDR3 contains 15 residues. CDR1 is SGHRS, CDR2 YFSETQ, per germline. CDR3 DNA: TGCGCCAGCAGCTTCAGCGGGGGGGCTAACAATGAGCAGTTCTTC. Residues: CASSFSGGANNEQFF.

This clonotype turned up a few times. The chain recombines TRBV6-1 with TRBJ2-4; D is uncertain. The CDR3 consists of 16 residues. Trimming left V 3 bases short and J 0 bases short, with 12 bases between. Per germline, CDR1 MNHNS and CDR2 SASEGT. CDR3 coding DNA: TGTGCCAGCAGTGACAGGCCCAGGTTAGCCAAAAACATTCAGTACTTC. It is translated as CASSDRPRLAKNIQYF.

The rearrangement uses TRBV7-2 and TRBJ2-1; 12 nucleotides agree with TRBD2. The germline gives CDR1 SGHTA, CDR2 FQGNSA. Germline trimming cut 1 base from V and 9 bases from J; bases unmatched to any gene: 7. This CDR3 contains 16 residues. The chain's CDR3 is CASSLVPSGGAGEQFF. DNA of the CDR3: TGTGCCAGCAGCTTAGTTCCTAGCGGGGGGGCGGGTGAGCAGTTCTTC.

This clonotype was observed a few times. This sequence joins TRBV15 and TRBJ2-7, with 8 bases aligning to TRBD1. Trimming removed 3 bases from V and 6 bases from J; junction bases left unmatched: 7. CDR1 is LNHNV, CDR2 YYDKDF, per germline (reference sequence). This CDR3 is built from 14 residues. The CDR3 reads CATSSQGQGLEQYF. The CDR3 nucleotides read TGTGCCACCAGCAGCCAAGGACAGGGCCTCGAGCAGTACTTC. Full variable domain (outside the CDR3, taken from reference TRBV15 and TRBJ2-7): DAMVIQNPRYQVTQFGKPVTLSCSQTLNHNVMYWYQQKSSQAPKLLFHYYDKDFNNEADTPDNFQSRRPNTSFCFLDIRSPGLGDTAMYLCATSSQGQGLEQYFGPGTRLTVT.

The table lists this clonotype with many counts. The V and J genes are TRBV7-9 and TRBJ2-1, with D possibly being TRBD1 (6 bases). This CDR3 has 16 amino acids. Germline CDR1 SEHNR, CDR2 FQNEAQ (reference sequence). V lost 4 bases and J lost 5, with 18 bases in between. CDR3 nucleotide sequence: TGTGCCAGCAGCTCGCAGGGGTTCCGGGGACACAATGAGCAGTTCTTC. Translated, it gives CASSSQGFRGHNEQFF. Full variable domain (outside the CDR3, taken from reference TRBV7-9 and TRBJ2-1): DTGVSQNPRHKITKRGQNVTFRCDPISEHNRLYWYRQTLGQGPEFLTYFQNEAQLEKSRLLSDRFSAERPKGSFSTLEIQRTEQGDSAMYLCASSSQGFRGHNEQFFGPGTRLTVL.

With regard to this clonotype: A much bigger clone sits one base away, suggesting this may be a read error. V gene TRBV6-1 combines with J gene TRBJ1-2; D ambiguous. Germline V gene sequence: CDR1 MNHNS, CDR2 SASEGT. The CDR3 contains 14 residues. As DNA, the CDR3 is TGTGCCGGCAGTGAACGGGGTACAAACTATGGCTACACCTTC. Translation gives CAGSERGTNYGYTF.

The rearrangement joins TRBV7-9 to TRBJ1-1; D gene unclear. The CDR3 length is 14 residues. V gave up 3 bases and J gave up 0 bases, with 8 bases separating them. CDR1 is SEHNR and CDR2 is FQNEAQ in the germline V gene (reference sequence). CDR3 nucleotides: TGTGCCAGCAGCTTTGACCGGATGAACACTGAAGCTTTCTTT. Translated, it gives CASSFDRMNTEAFF. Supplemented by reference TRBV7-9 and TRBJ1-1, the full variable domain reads DTGVSQNPRHKITKRGQNVTFRCDPISEHNRLYWYRQTLGQGPEFLTYFQNEAQLEKSRLLSDRFSAERPKGSFSTLEIQRTEQGDSAMYLCASSFDRMNTEAFFGQGTRLTVV.